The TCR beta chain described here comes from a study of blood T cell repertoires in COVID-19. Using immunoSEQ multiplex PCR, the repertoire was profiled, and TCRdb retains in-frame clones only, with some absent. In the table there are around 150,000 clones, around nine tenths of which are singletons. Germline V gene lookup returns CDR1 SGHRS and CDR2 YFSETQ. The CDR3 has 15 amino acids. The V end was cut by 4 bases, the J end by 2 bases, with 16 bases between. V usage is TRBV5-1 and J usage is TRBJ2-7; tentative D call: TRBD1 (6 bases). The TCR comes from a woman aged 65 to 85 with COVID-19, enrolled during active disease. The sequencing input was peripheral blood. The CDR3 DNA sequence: TGCGCCAGCAGCCTGGACAGTTCCTCGCCCTACGAGCAGTACTTC. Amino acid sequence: CASSLDSSSPYEQYF.